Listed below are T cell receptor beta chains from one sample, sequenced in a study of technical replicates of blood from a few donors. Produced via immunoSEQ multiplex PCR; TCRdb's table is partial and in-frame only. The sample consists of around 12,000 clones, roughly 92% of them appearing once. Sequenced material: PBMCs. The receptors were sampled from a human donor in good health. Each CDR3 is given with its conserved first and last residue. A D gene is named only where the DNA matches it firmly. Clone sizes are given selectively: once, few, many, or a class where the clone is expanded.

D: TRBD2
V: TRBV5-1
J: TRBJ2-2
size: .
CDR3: CASSLDWRETVAGELFF
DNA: TGCGCCAGCAGCTTGGATTGGCGGGAGACGGTGGCCGGGGAGCTGTTTTTT

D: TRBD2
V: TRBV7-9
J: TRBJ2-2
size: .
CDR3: CASSQQAGTNTGELFF
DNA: TGTGCCAGCAGCCAGCAAGCGGGAACCAACACCGGGGAGCTGTTTTTT

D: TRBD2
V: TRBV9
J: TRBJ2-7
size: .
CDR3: CASSETSGSVYEQYF
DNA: TGTGCCAGCAGCGAGACTAGCGGGAGTGTGTACGAGCAGTACTTC

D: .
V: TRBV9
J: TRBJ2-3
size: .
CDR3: CASARRPDTDTQYF
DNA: TGTGCCAGCGCACGGAGACCAGACACAGATACGCAGTATTTT

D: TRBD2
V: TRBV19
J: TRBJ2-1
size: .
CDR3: CASSESGTRNEQFF
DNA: TGTGCCAGTAGTGAATCCGGGACTAGAAATGAGCAGTTCTTC

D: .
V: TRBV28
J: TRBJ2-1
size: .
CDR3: CASTIRGEQFF
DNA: TGTGCCAGCACCATAAGGGGCGAGCAGTTCTTC

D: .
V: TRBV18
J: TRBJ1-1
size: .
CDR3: CASSPPQEGEAFF
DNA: TGTGCCAGCTCACCGCCCCAGGAGGGGGAAGCTTTCTTT

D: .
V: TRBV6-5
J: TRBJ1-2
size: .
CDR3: CATSPTGDYGYTF
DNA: TGTGCCACCTCCCCGACAGGCGACTATGGCTACACCTTC

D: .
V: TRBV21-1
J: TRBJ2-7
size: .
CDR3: CASSKGRGGEGRYEQYF
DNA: TGTGCCAGCAGCAAGGGACGAGGGGGGGAGGGCCGCTACGAGCAGTACTTC

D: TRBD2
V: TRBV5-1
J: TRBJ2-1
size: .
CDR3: CASSFVAGANNEQFF
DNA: TGCGCCAGCAGCTTTGTAGCGGGAGCCAACAATGAGCAGTTCTTC

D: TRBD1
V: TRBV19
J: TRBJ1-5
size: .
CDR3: CASSDRGSSNQPQHF
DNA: TGTGCCAGTAGTGACAGGGGCAGCAGCAATCAGCCCCAGCATTTT

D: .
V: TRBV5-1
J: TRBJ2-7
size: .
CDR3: CASSLGGDDEQYF
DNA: TGCGCCAGCAGCTTGGGGGGGGACGACGAGCAGTACTTC

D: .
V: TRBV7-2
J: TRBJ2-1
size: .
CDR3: CASSLDLGGYNEQFF
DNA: TGTGCCAGCAGCTTGGATCTGGGAGGTTACAATGAGCAGTTCTTC

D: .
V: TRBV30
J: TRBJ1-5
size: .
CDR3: CAWSGEFGRQPQHF
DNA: TGTGCCTGGAGTGGGGAGTTCGGACGACAGCCCCAGCATTTT

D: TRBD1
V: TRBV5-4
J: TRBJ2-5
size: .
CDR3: CASSWDRQETQYF
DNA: TGTGCCAGCAGCTGGGACAGACAAGAGACCCAGTACTTC

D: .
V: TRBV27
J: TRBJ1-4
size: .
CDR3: CASSLFRGDEKLFF
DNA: TGTGCCAGCAGTTTATTCAGGGGAGATGAAAAACTGTTTTTT

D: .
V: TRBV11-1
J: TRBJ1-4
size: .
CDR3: CASSPQGSSEKLFF
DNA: TGTGCCAGCAGCCCACAGGGATCGAGTGAAAAACTGTTTTTT

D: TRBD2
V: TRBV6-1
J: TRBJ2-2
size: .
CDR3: CASKGLANTGELFF
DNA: TGTGCCAGCAAGGGACTAGCGAACACCGGGGAGCTGTTTTTT

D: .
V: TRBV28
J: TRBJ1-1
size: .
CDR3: CATLNPQNTEAFF
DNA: TGTGCCACGTTGAATCCACAGAACACTGAAGCTTTCTTT

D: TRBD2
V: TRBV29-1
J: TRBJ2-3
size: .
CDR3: CSVQGTSGSWNTQYF
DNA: TGCAGCGTTCAAGGGACTAGCGGGAGTTGGAATACGCAGTATTTT

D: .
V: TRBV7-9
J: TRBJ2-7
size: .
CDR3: CASSSGDSAKYF
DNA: TGTGCCAGCAGCTCGGGAGACAGCGCGAAGTACTTC

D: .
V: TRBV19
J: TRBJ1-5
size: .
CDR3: CASSMGREGNQPQHF
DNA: TGTGCCAGTAGTATGGGCAGGGAGGGCAATCAGCCCCAGCATTTT

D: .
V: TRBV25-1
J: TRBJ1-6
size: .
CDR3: CASSDRYNSPLHF
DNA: TGTGCCAGCAGTGACCGCTATAATTCACCCCTCCACTTT

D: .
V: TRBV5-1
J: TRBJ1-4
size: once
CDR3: CASSSLPGLSEKLFF
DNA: TGCGCCAGCAGCTCGCTACCGGGACTCTCCGAAAAACTGTTTTTT

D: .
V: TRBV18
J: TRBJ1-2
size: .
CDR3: CASSPNQGPQLGYTF
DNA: TGTGCCAGCTCACCAAATCAGGGGCCGCAGTTGGGCTACACCTTC

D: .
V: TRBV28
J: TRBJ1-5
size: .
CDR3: CASSPQDSYSNQPQHF
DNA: TGTGCCAGCAGTCCACAGGACAGCTATAGCAATCAGCCCCAGCATTTT

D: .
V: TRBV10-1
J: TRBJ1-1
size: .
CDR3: CASGRQDTEAFF
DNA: TGCGCCAGCGGAAGACAGGACACTGAAGCTTTCTTT

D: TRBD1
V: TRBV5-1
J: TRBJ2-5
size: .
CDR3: CASSFGQGDETQYF
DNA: TGCGCCAGCAGCTTCGGGCAGGGGGATGAGACCCAGTACTTC